This T cell receptor beta chain was sequenced for a study of regulatory T cells in long-lasting Graves disease (dated by TCRdb to about 2021). With regard to the full study: Newly diagnosed Graves' disease patients had taken antithyroid drugs for less than 3 months. Persistent Graves' disease patients were compared with newly diagnosed Graves' disease patients by peripheral blood TCR sequencing and RNA sequencing. The study was conducted in China and was registered as a clinical trial. TCR sequencing covered some 13 persistent and around 20 newly diagnosed Graves' disease patients, around 35 samples in total.

The meaning of the sample's time point label: newly diagnosed GD, antithyroid drugs for less than 3 months. RNA was extracted from PBMCs in TRIzol for both TCR sequencing and RNA sequencing. The diagnosis of Graves' disease was made according to American Thyroid Association guidelines. Patients for the study were recruited at an endocrinology department in Xi'an, China. From each patient, about 8.9 milliliters of peripheral blood was collected into an EDTA anticoagulant tube. PBMCs were isolated by Ficoll Paque Plus density gradient separation without further T cell sorting. An Agilent 2100 Bioanalyzer and agarose gel were used to check RNA quality, while a NanoDrop 2000 measured RNA concentration. Results and caveats for the whole study, not just this receptor: A larger number of public clonotypes was shared among persistent patients (fewer than 3,000) than among newly diagnosed patients (around 970). Compared with newly diagnosed patients, persistent Graves' disease patients had lower TCR Shannon entropy and fewer highly expanded clones, which suggests clonal expansion. Only peripheral blood was studied, because thyroid tissue, the primary lesion, was inaccessible. The small sample size was acknowledged by the authors as a limitation that may reduce accuracy. Only the TCR beta chain was sequenced and analyzed.

Libraries were built with multiplex PCR. The instrument was an Illumina HiSeq 4000. iRepertoire HTBI primers and Arm-PCR amplification of CDR3 regions were used to construct TCR beta libraries. PCR products were gel purified before sequencing. The study's processing was this. A total of roughly 65 TRBV and 14 TRBJ segments were identified across samples and were used for gene usage analysis of CDR3 amino acid clonotypes. Filtered high-quality paired reads were merged into contigs using COPE and FqMerger. BLAST was used to align contigs to IMGT TRBV, TRBD and TRBJ reference genes, and CDR3 was defined according to IMGT. Highly expanded clones were defined as clonotypes with a frequency above 0.1%. Shannon entropy served as the measure of repertoire diversity, while the Gini coefficient captured V-J evenness. A clonotype was considered public if more than one individual shared it. TCRdb reworked the public reads: Q25 trimming with fastp, MiXCR clone assembly, productive beta chains retained. Each CDR3 protein gets just one entry, which takes the most common genes and DNA from the rows behind it. The V and J calls and clone size are TCRdb's, not the authors'. In all, the sample holds some 240,000 distinct CDR3 sequences, and roughly a fifth of those were seen once. The top ten clonotypes cover 10% to 15% of the sample.

At least ten counts were recorded for this clonotype. This receptor's antigen is unknown. One base away there is no much larger clone; base qualities are not given. This same sample was also taken into another study, of T cells in Graves' hyperthyroidism and ophthalmopathy. Drawing on the second study: Stable Graves' hyperthyroidism was defined as no progression to ophthalmopathy during 18 months of follow-up. Hyperthyroidism patients were aged 18 to 65 years and newly diagnosed, with disease duration of less than 2 months. Exclusion was applied to patients with uncontrolled infections, other autoimmune diseases, pregnancy or lactation. Clinical symptoms, serum thyroxine and TRAb, thyroid ultrasound, and orbital computed tomography formed the basis for the diagnoses. A first-round RT-PCR of the TCR CDR3 used the HTBI primer set with the Qiagen OneStep RT-PCR kit. Most expanded thyroid clonotypes (frequency above 0.001) were also detected in blood, a finding suggesting that blood repertoires may reflect thyroid immune responses. A model built on a 13 V-J signature distinguished ophthalmopathy from stable hyperthyroidism, reaching over 85% sensitivity and under 84% specificity in cross-validation and 80%/75% in testing. In validation, the model predicted progression to ophthalmopathy with 65% to 71% sensitivity and approximately 78% specificity, a median of 6.5 months before onset. A discovery cohort of 95 to 100 patients, approximately 45 with Graves' ophthalmopathy and over 55 with stable Graves' hyperthyroidism, was used to find distinguishing TCR V-J signatures. Prospective prediction of ophthalmopathy was tested in an independent validation cohort of approximately 19 hyperthyroidism patients and some 17 patients who later progressed to ophthalmopathy. The approximately 90 discovery patients were randomly split 7:3 into training and test sets. Thyroid tissue and blood T-cell repertoires from more than 5 Graves' hyperthyroidism patients were also compared in the study. Following sampling, methimazole starting at 30 mg daily was given to hyperthyroidism patients, and high-dose intravenous methylprednisolone was given to ophthalmopathy patients. Libraries were constructed in a second round of multiplex PCR, after which size selection and purification were performed. The libraries were sequenced on an Illumina HiSeq2000 using paired-end 100 bp reads. SOAPnuke was used to process the raw data, removing reads that contained adapters or uncalled bases, had a mean Phred below 15, or lacked an exact match to the constant primer or identifier. COPE v1.2.5 was used to merge the high-quality paired reads, and each unique nucleotide sequence was defined as a clonotype. MiTCR v1.1 was used to align clonotypes to the IMGT TRBV, TRBD and TRBJ reference segments. The analysis was restricted to V-J combinations with a frequency above 0.0001, which together covered 99% to 99.2% of the repertoires. The TCS score was defined as F50 (clonal expansion) divided by E x V (chaos), with BLOSUM62-based TCRdist calculated between CDR3 peptides within each V-J. Welch's t-statistics and random forest reduced 450 to 600 V-J features to 10 to 15, which were used in a naive Bayes classifier (R e1071). Sample size was not statistically predetermined, and blinding of investigators to group allocation was not performed. The paper describes TCR Vbeta CDR3 sequencing of 130 to 150 peripheral blood samples, made up of some 42 ophthalmopathy patients, approximately 76 hyperthyroidism patients and about 17 progressor patients.

The receptor comes from a woman aged 25 to 39 with Graves disease. Donor details come from another sample of the same person, matched by shared clones. Specimen: peripheral blood mononuclear cells (PBMCs), collected at new diagnosis, from a patient treated with antithyroid drugs.

The bases are TGCAGTGCGAAGACAGGGGGCAATCAGCCCCAGCATTTT. Its amino acids are CSAKTGGNQPQHF. The rearranged chain carries TRBV20-1 and TRBJ1-5, with TRBD1 identical over 8 junction bases. From V the trimming removes 6 bases and from J it removes 2 bases, while the gene matches leave 3 bases of the junction unaccounted for. CDR3 length: 13 amino acids, cysteine to phenylalanine. Only the CDR3 region is kept as DNA, spanning 39 bases read in frame from base 1. From a lookup of the germline V gene (reference sequence), CDR1 and CDR2 are DFQATT and SNEGSKA.